This T cell receptor beta chain was recorded in a study of beta chain features in type 1 diabetes. This clone has just a few counts. What it binds is not known. Isolated RNA was reverse transcribed in full, so expressed TCRB transcripts were sequenced. Clones were read by immunoSEQ multiplex PCR, and TCRdb kept only the in-frame ones, dropping some. The sample gives roughly 260,000 clones, around 21% of which show up once; 0.028% is in the top ten. Points from the study as a whole: A potential influence of HLA type upon TCRB rearrangement remained unresolved herein. TCRB CDR3s from Type 1 diabetes patients were moderately but significantly shorter in all four CD4+ subsets.

The CDR3 totals 14 residues. The germline gives CDR1 MNHEY, CDR2 SVGAGI. Trimming pared 0 bases from V and 6 bases from J, leaving 11 bases between. There was one heparinised blood draw per donor, averaging roughly 110 mL. CD45RO/CCR7/CD25/CD127/CD95/CD27 separated CD4+ naive, central memory, regulatory and stem cell-like memory cells by sorting. Sequencing used naive CD4+ T cells from blood. The chain uses TRBV6-5 and TRBJ1-2; D is perhaps TRBD1 (5 bases). This TCR was sampled from a woman aged 40 to 50 with type 1 diabetes. In nucleotides, the CDR3 is TGTGCCAGCAGTTACTCGGCCGGGGGAGATGGCTACACCTTC. Translation gives CASSYSAGGDGYTF.